These 18 T cell receptor beta chains were sequenced from one sample in a study of blood T cell repertoires in COVID-19. Clones were read by immunoSEQ multiplex PCR, and TCRdb kept only the in-frame ones, dropping some. The data show tens of thousands of clones, over 80% seen once. The material sequenced was peripheral blood. These receptors all come from an elderly woman with active or convalescent COVID-19.

This rearrangement joins TRBV29-1 to TRBJ2-3, with D tentatively TRBD1 (6 bases). This CDR3 has 10 amino acids. Germline CDR1 reads SQVTM; CDR2 reads ANQGSEA. V dropped 4 bases and J dropped 14 bases, with 13 bases sitting between them. CDR3 DNA sequence: TGCAGCGTTGTACAGGACAGACCGTATTTT. Translating gives CSVVQDRPYF.

The rearrangement links TRBV10-1 to TRBJ1-5; tentatively, D is TRBD1 (6 bases). V lost 3 bases to trimming and J lost 2 bases, with 23 bases between them. Germline assignment: CDR1 WNHNN and CDR2 SYGVQD (reference sequence). This CDR3 spans 19 amino acids. The CDR3 here is CASSEVEQGDGMGNQPQHF. DNA for the CDR3: TGCGCCAGCAGTGAAGTTGAACAGGGCGACGGGATGGGCAATCAGCCCCAGCATTTT.

This chain connects TRBV7-8 to TRBJ1-4; TRBD1 is a possible D gene (6 bases). Germline CDR1 reads SGHVS; CDR2 reads FQNEAQ. CDR3 size: 16 residues. V lost 0 bases and J lost 3, with 11 bases in between. CDR3 sequence reads: CASSLAVGGANEKLFF. In DNA, the CDR3 is TGTGCCAGCAGCTTAGCCGTAGGGGGGGCTAATGAAAAACTGTTTTTT. The full variable domain, rest sourced from reference TRBV7-8 and TRBJ1-4, is GAGVSQSPRYKVAKRGQDVALRCDPISGHVSLFWYQQALGQGPEFLTYFQNEAQLDKSGLPSDRFFAERPEGSVSTLKIQRTQQEDSAVYLCASSLAVGGANEKLFFGSGTQLSVL.

In regard to this clone: Germline and junction disagree at one end, which may indicate a read error. The V gene is TRBV3-1 (or the pseudogene TRBV3-2), the J gene TRBJ2-7, with TRBD1 matching 10 bases. Germline V CDR1 and CDR2: LGHDT, YNNKEL (reference sequence). This CDR3 is 10 amino acids long. The DNA for the CDR3 is TGCGGGGACAGGGGACACGAGCAGTACTTC. Protein: CGDRGHEQYF.

This chain joins TRBV18 and TRBJ2-1; maybe TRBD1 (6 bases). Germline V CDR1 and CDR2: KGHSH, LQKENI. The CDR3 is made up of 16 amino acids. V lost 3 bases to trimming and J lost 2 bases, with 14 bases between them. The CDR3 reads CASSPRGGDPYNEQFF. CDR3 in DNA: TGTGCCAGCTCACCCCGAGGGGGAGATCCCTACAATGAGCAGTTCTTC.

This clone was picked up a small number of times. The chain is built from TRBV6-4 and TRBJ1-5; TRBD1 is a possible D gene (6 bases). The CDR3 is made up of 16 amino acids. Germline V gene data show CDR1 as MRHNA and CDR2 as SNTAGT. Trimming took off 2 bases at V and 0 bases at J, with 11 bases between the two ends. The DNA of the CDR3 is TGTGCCAGCAGTGACCGCAGGGGCAGTAGCAATCAGCCCCAGCATTTT. Translating gives CASSDRRGSSNQPQHF.

J is TRBJ2-1 and V is TRBV2; weak D call: TRBD1 (6 bases). Per the germline V gene, CDR1 is SNHLY and CDR2 is FYNNEI. The CDR3 is 14 residues long. V lost 3 bases and J 7 bases, leaving 13 bases between the germline ends. The DNA of the CDR3 is TGTGCCAGCAGTGACTTTGGCAGGGGTAATGAGCAGTTCTTC. Translation gives CASSDFGRGNEQFF.

This clone has a handful of counts. V gene TRBV3-1 (or the pseudogene TRBV3-2) combines with J gene TRBJ2-7, with TRBD2 identical over 7 bases. Germline V CDR1 and CDR2: LGHDT, YNNKEL (reference sequence). The junction had 0 bases not matched to a gene; V was cut back by 3 bases and J by 7 bases. The CDR3 spans 11 residues. The DNA for the CDR3 is TGTGCCAGCAGCCAGGGAGGGGAGCAGTACTTC. This encodes CASSQGGEQYF.

The chain links TRBV5-1 to TRBJ1-3, with TRBD1 matching over 7 bases. Losses at the gene ends were 4 bases for V and 4 bases for J; bases not matched to a gene: 5. Germline V gene sequence: CDR1 SGHRS, CDR2 YFSETQ. CDR3 length equals 14 residues. This CDR3 is CASSQGTAGNTIYF. CDR3 nucleotides: TGCGCCAGCAGCCAGGGGACAGCAGGAAACACCATATATTTT.

V is TRBV27 and J is TRBJ2-5; no reliable D call. This CDR3 is 13 amino acids long. The V end lost 1 base, the J end lost 5 bases, and 8 bases lay between the germline ends. Germline assignment: CDR1 MNHEY and CDR2 SMNVEV (reference sequence). The CDR3: CASSLWFGETQYF. DNA for the CDR3: TGTGCCAGCAGTTTATGGTTCGGGGAGACCCAGTACTTC.

V is TRBV18 and J is TRBJ2-5, with TRBD2 as a possible D gene (5 bases). The germline gives CDR1 KGHSH, CDR2 LQKENI. V gave up 2 bases and J gave up 4 bases, with 5 bases separating them. There are 12 residues in the CDR3. The CDR3 spells CASSPGRETQYF. The CDR3 coding sequence is TGTGCCAGCTCACCAGGGAGAGAGACCCAGTACTTC. The full variable domain, rest sourced from reference TRBV18 and TRBJ2-5, is NAGVMQNPRHLVRRRGQEARLRCSPMKGHSHVYWYRQLPEEGLKFMVYLQKENIIDESGMPKERFSAEFPKEGPSILRIQQVVRGDSAAYFCASSPGRETQYFGPGTRLLVL.

The sample holds one count of this clone. The chain uses TRBV28 and TRBJ2-1; TRBD1 aligns across 8 bases. With V trimmed by 6 bases and J by 8 bases, 15 bases remained unmatched. From germline, CDR1 is MDHEN and CDR2 SYDVKM. The CDR3 contains 16 residues. CDR3: CASSHGLAGGIDEQFF. Written as DNA, the CDR3 is TGTGCCAGCAGCCACGGCCTGGCAGGGGGCATCGATGAGCAGTTCTTC.

This clone has only a few counts. The chain uses TRBV5-8 and TRBJ1-2, with 11 bases lining up with TRBD1. The CDR3 consists of 14 residues. The germline gives CDR1 SGHTS, CDR2 YDEGEE. Unmatched junction bases numbered 4, after V lost 3 bases and J lost 6 bases. CDR3 coding DNA: TGTGCCAGCAGCTCCGGGACAGGGGGGAATGGCTACACCTTC. Protein product: CASSSGTGGNGYTF.

The rearrangement links TRBV6-1 to TRBJ1-5; D gene unclear. The germline CDR1 and CDR2 sequences are MNHNS and SASEGT. The length of the CDR3 is 15 residues. V lost 2 bases, J lost 1 base, and 9 bases lay in between. The chain's CDR3 is CASSERTVSNQPQHF. CDR3 sequence (DNA): TGTGCCAGCAGTGAACGTACGGTGAGCAATCAGCCCCAGCATTTT.

This clone was seen a handful of times. This rearrangement joins TRBV12-3 or TRBV12-4 to TRBJ1-2; the D gene is possibly TRBD1 (5 bases). V was clipped by 7 bases and J by 3 bases, with 12 bases between them. This CDR3 contains 13 residues. This CDR3 reads CASMGRFDYGYTF. CDR3 sequence (DNA): TGTGCCAGCATGGGGCGGTTCGACTATGGCTACACCTTC.

J is TRBJ2-2 and V is TRBV4-2; 9 nucleotides match TRBD2. V lost 3 bases to trimming and J lost 1 base; unmatched junction nucleotides: 12. Germline loops: CDR1 LGHNA, CDR2 YNFKEQ. CDR3 length: 19 residues. The CDR3 DNA reads TGTGCCAGCAGCCACGAGGGGGGAGGAGCGGGAGGGAACACCGGGGAGCTGTTTTTT. Its protein is CASSHEGGGAGGNTGELFF.

The chain combines TRBV5-1 with TRBJ1-4; the match to TRBD1 covers 7 bases. Trimming removed 0 bases from V and 2 bases from J; junction bases left unmatched: 4. In germline, CDR1 is SGHRS, CDR2 YFSETQ. The CDR3 length is 16 residues. CDR3 nucleotides: TGCGCCAGCAGCTTGGTACAGGGGCACACTAATGAAAAACTGTTTTTT. It encodes CASSLVQGHTNEKLFF.

This clone came up once. At the DNA level, this CDR3 is encoded by other sequences in the same sample as well. The V gene is TRBV7-3, the J gene TRBJ2-1; D not resolved. V gave up 5 bases and J gave up 0 bases, with 11 bases separating them. The CDR3 has 15 amino acids. Germline V lookup: CDR1 SGHTA, CDR2 FQGTGA. CDR3 nucleotides: TGTGCCAGCAGCCCCGCACCGAGCTCCTACAATGAGCAGTTCTTC. The encoded protein is CASSPAPSSYNEQFF. The full variable domain, its missing parts supplied by reference TRBV7-3 and TRBJ2-1, is GAGVSQTPSNKVTEKGKYVELRCDPISGHTALYWYRQSLGQGPEFLIYFQGTGAADDSGLPNDRFFAVRPEGSVSTLKIQRTERGDSAVYLCASSPAPSSYNEQFFGPGTRLTVL.